This T cell receptor (beta chain) was profiled in a study of blood T cell repertoires in COVID-19. About the study: COVID-19 samples collected from the United States, Italy and Spain covered acute and convalescent phases. PBMCs, B-cell-depleted T cells, or T cells provided the cDNA or gDNA that made up the material.

The V gene lost 4 bases and the J gene lost 6 bases, with 19 bases spanning the gap. This CDR3 comprises 16 residues. Germline loops: CDR1 SGHRS, CDR2 YFSETQ. Authors' methods: How many nucleated cells were present was estimated from reference gene primer amplification. Generated by immunoSEQ multiplex PCR, the TCRdb table keeps only in-frame clones and is missing some. That table is the source of V, J and clone size, and D and trimming were worked out from the DNA. The table shows 70,000 or so clones, with more than 85% occurring only once. The TCR comes from a man aged 65 to 79 with active COVID-19. Specimen: peripheral blood. The chain recombines TRBV5-1 with TRBJ1-4, with a weak D call TRBD1 (5 bases). The CDR3 DNA reads TGCGCCAGCAGCCGGGGCCCGGGGGGAAATTATGAAAAACTGTTTTTT. As protein: CASSRGPGGNYEKLFF.